This T cell receptor beta chain was identified in a study of blood T cell repertoires in COVID-19. Study-level information: Spain, Italy and the United States supplied samples that represented acute and convalescent COVID-19. Nucleic acid was either cDNA or gDNA, and it came from T cells, B-cell-depleted T cells, or PBMCs.

The CDR3 extends over 14 amino acids. Germline CDR1 is SGHTA and CDR2 is FQGNSA. The V gene lost 3 bases and the J gene lost 2 bases, with 11 bases spanning the gap. In the authors' workflow: Reference gene primers were amplified, and this amplification served to estimate nucleated cell counts. Data came from immunoSEQ multiplex PCR; TCRdb stores just in-frame clones and leaves some out. The V and J calls and clone size were taken over from that table, and D and trimming were inferred from the DNA. The data contain 250,000 or so clones, about 88% of them singletons. This TCR was recovered from an older woman with active or convalescent COVID-19. The rearrangement uses TRBV7-2 and TRBJ2-7; perhaps TRBD1 as D (6 bases). Specimen: peripheral blood. Here the CDR3 reads CASSLSGDPYEQYF. The CDR3 nucleotides read TGTGCCAGCAGCTTGTCAGGGGACCCCTACGAGCAGTACTTC.